The T cell receptor (beta chain) described here comes from a study of T-cell memory formation after mild COVID-19. The CDR3 spans 14 residues. V dropped 4 bases and J dropped 0 bases, with 7 bases sitting between them. Germline CDR1 reads MGHRA; CDR2 reads YSYEKL. TCRdb fed the 5' RACE reads into MiXCR, producing one record per CDR3 protein. This table has hundreds of thousands of distinct CDR3 sequences, around 20% appearing once. J is TRBJ1-3 and V is TRBV4-1; D is unresolved. The receptor was derived from an adult woman who had mild COVID-19 (a few samples of this study predate the infection). Cell type and time point are not known. The material sequenced was PBMCs or a T cell subset sorted from them (not recorded which). The CDR3 here is CASSRQFSGNTIYF. CDR3 nucleotide sequence: TGCGCCAGCAGCCGACAATTCTCTGGAAACACCATATATTTT.